This T cell receptor beta chain was observed in a study of cytomegalovirus exposure and HLA in healthy donors. Study overall: A preliminary data release comprised 80 million to 95 million unique TCRs obtained from HLA-typed donors.

CDR1 and CDR2 from the germline V gene are MDHEN and SYDVKM. The CDR3 totals 16 residues. V was shortened by 3 bases and J by 1 base, with 15 bases between the two germline ends. Points on this clone: Its antigen is as yet unknown.

Primers: 60 Vbeta forward and 13 Jbeta reverse. Profiling relied on immunoSEQ multiplex PCR, and the TCRdb table lists in-frame clones only, not all of them. The repertoire holds 110,000 to 150,000 clones, with less than 10% as singletons. Overall study results and limits: Presence/absence analyses rested on an assumption that sequencing depth was roughly uniform across donors. Specific recognition of CMV antigens was confirmed in vitro for a few chains (all CMV-associated).

The material sequenced was PBMCs. This chain links TRBV28 with TRBJ2-5; tentative D call: TRBD1 (6 bases). The origin of this receptor is a male donor in good health and CMV-seronegative. CDR3 nucleotides: TGTGCCAGCAGTTTCCCTCGCTGGACAGCCCAAGAGACCCAGTACTTC. Translation: CASSFPRWTAQETQYF.